This is a list of T cell receptor beta chains from one sample in a study of cytomegalovirus exposure and HLA in healthy donors. Repertoires were generated with immunoSEQ multiplex PCR, while TCRdb's copy carries only in-frame clones and drops some. The sample lists over 40,000 clones; approximately 57% were seen once. The sample taken for sequencing was PBMCs. Every receptor here comes from a man in his sixties in good health and CMV-seropositive. Each CDR3 is given with its conserved first and last residue. Part of the rows lack a size; the others show once, few, many or a class for expanded clones.

j_gene: TRBJ2-7
v_gene: TRBV28
len: 15
abundance: -
CDR3aa: CASRLSSTSYYEQYF

j_gene: TRBJ2-4
v_gene: TRBV15
len: 16
abundance: -
CDR3aa: CATSRAAGGQGYIQYF

j_gene: TRBJ2-3
v_gene: TRBV28
len: 15
abundance: -
CDR3aa: CASSPQGRVTDTQYF

j_gene: TRBJ2-7
v_gene: TRBV5-5
len: 13
abundance: few
CDR3aa: CASMVAGGYEQYF

j_gene: TRBJ1-4
v_gene: TRBV28
len: 14
abundance: -
CDR3aa: CASSPGSRGEKLFF

j_gene: TRBJ1-2
v_gene: TRBV28
len: 15
abundance: -
CDR3aa: CASSLLRTGVEGYTF

j_gene: TRBJ2-7
v_gene: TRBV5-1
len: 13
abundance: -
CDR3aa: CASSSGQVYEQYF

j_gene: TRBJ2-5
v_gene: TRBV30
len: 11
abundance: -
CDR3aa: CAFRGQETQYF

j_gene: TRBJ2-7
v_gene: TRBV7-2
len: 14
abundance: -
CDR3aa: CASSFGGRGYEQYF

j_gene: TRBJ1-1
v_gene: TRBV5-6
len: 14
abundance: -
CDR3aa: CASSYGTSNTEAFF

j_gene: TRBJ2-3
v_gene: TRBV19
len: 15
abundance: -
CDR3aa: CASSSGTASTDTQYF

j_gene: TRBJ2-1
v_gene: TRBV21-1
len: 16
abundance: -
CDR3aa: CASSKERGRTVNEQFF

j_gene: TRBJ1-1
v_gene: TRBV28
len: 12
abundance: once
CDR3aa: CASSLWSTEAFF

j_gene: TRBJ1-5
v_gene: TRBV28
len: 12
abundance: -
CDR3aa: CASSRGSQPQHF

j_gene: TRBJ2-2
v_gene: TRBV5-1
len: 15
abundance: few
CDR3aa: CASNSGIWGTGELFF

j_gene: TRBJ2-5
v_gene: TRBV7-2
len: 15
abundance: -
CDR3aa: CASSPWTGDWGTQYF

j_gene: TRBJ2-4
v_gene: TRBV7-9
len: 14
abundance: few
CDR3aa: CASSLSHDSDIQYF

j_gene: TRBJ2-5
v_gene: TRBV19
len: 15
abundance: few
CDR3aa: CASSIGRRGQETQYF

j_gene: TRBJ2-1
v_gene: TRBV7-8
len: 16
abundance: -
CDR3aa: CASSLDPSSGRDEQFF

j_gene: TRBJ1-2
v_gene: TRBV18
len: 15
abundance: -
CDR3aa: CASSPSTGQPYGYTF

j_gene: TRBJ2-3
v_gene: TRBV5-1
len: 16
abundance: -
CDR3aa: CASSLGGTGGGDTQYF

j_gene: TRBJ2-7
v_gene: TRBV10-2
len: 13
abundance: -
CDR3aa: CASSAGVSYEQYF

j_gene: TRBJ2-1
v_gene: TRBV13
len: 15
abundance: -
CDR3aa: CASSPTTSSHNEQFF

j_gene: TRBJ2-5
v_gene: TRBV6-1
len: 13
abundance: few
CDR3aa: CASSEGGQETQYF

j_gene: TRBJ1-3
v_gene: TRBV4-1
len: 13
abundance: few
CDR3aa: CASSRGSGNTIYF

j_gene: TRBJ1-6
v_gene: TRBV7-6
len: 15
abundance: -
CDR3aa: CASSLGGPGNSPLHF

j_gene: TRBJ2-6
v_gene: TRBV27
len: 16
abundance: -
CDR3aa: CASGSGRAGGANVLTF

j_gene: TRBJ2-7
v_gene: TRBV4-3
len: 16
abundance: -
CDR3aa: CASSQETSGTSYEQYF

j_gene: TRBJ1-1
v_gene: TRBV11-2
len: 12
abundance: few
CDR3aa: CASSLYETEAFF

j_gene: TRBJ1-4
v_gene: TRBV11-2
len: 15
abundance: few
CDR3aa: CASSLDRGGDEKLFF

j_gene: TRBJ2-1
v_gene: TRBV19
len: 15
abundance: -
CDR3aa: CASSIDTVRTNEQFF

j_gene: TRBJ2-3
v_gene: TRBV19
len: 14
abundance: -
CDR3aa: CASTDSGLTDTQYF

j_gene: TRBJ1-2
v_gene: TRBV27
len: 14
abundance: -
CDR3aa: CASSWGGTGLGYTF

j_gene: TRBJ2-3
v_gene: TRBV27
len: 14
abundance: -
CDR3aa: CASSPMRHPDTQYF

j_gene: TRBJ2-1
v_gene: TRBV19
len: 15
abundance: -
CDR3aa: CASSIFQREKGEQFF

j_gene: TRBJ2-1
v_gene: TRBV20-1
len: 11
abundance: -
CDR3aa: CSAKPGTEEFF

j_gene: TRBJ1-1
v_gene: TRBV2
len: 14
abundance: -
CDR3aa: CASSVKEGNTEAFF

j_gene: TRBJ2-1
v_gene: TRBV7-2
len: 16
abundance: once
CDR3aa: CASSPSGGRIVVEQFF

j_gene: TRBJ2-7
v_gene: TRBV28
len: 15
abundance: -
CDR3aa: CATGLAGAIGYEQYF

j_gene: TRBJ2-7
v_gene: TRBV7-9
len: 14
abundance: few
CDR3aa: CASSSGQGFGEQYF

j_gene: TRBJ1-2
v_gene: TRBV28
len: 12
abundance: -
CDR3aa: CASSLTEYGYTF

j_gene: TRBJ2-5
v_gene: TRBV27
len: 13
abundance: -
CDR3aa: CASSGAGRETQYF

j_gene: TRBJ1-2
v_gene: TRBV5-4
len: 14
abundance: -
CDR3aa: CASSLAGHHYGYTF

j_gene: TRBJ1-2
v_gene: TRBV30
len: 13
abundance: -
CDR3aa: CAWKLGQRSGYTF